A selection of T cell receptor beta chains follows, all from one sample in a study of T cell repertoires in cytomegalovirus infection. TCRdb ran MiXCR on the reads and lists one entry per CDR3 protein. There are 150,000 to 200,000 distinct CDR3 sequences in the sample; 14% occur only once, and roughly 27% lies in the top ten. Input material: PBMCs. These receptors all stem from a human donor in good health (CMV status not recorded). Some clones in this sample may be carry-over from other donors' samples. The CDR3 runs from the conserved cysteine through the conserved F or W. A D gene is named only where the DNA matches it firmly. Expanded clones get a size class; other rows say once, few or many, or leave the size out.

TRBV7-2	14	-	TRBJ1-1	many	CASSLERVNTEAFF	TGTGCCAGCAGCTTAGAAAGGGTGAACACTGAAGCTTTCTTT
TRBV28	17	-	TRBJ2-7	few	CASSLGADDFYTYEQYF	TGTGCCAGCAGTTTAGGGGCAGACGATTTCTATACCTACGAGCAGTACTTC
TRBV5-6	17	TRBD1	TRBJ2-3	-	CASQTGDLVGGGPTQYF	TGTGCCAGCCAGACAGGGGACTTAGTGGGAGGAGGCCCTACGCAGTATTTT
TRBV4-1	16	-	TRBJ1-1	many	CASSQKGANLNTEAFF	TGCGCCAGCAGCCAGAAAGGGGCGAACCTGAACACTGAAGCTTTCTTT
TRBV7-2	15	TRBD2	TRBJ2-7	many	CASSLTGGGSYEQYF	TGTGCCAGCAGCTTAACGGGGGGTGGGTCCTACGAGCAGTACTTC
TRBV7-6	13	-	TRBJ2-2	few	CATLGGATGELFF	TGTGCCACCCTGGGGGGGGCGACCGGGGAGCTGTTTTTT
TRBV5-5	13	TRBD1	TRBJ2-3	-	CASSPTGDDTQYF	TGTGCCAGCAGCCCGACAGGGGACGATACGCAGTATTTT
TRBV5-1	15	-	TRBJ2-1	many	CASSFRDASYNEQFF	TGCGCCAGCAGCTTCCGGGACGCCTCCTACAATGAGCAGTTCTTC
TRBV7-2	16	-	TRBJ2-2	many	CASSLGQRLNTGELFF	TGTGCCAGCAGCTTAGGGCAGCGGCTGAACACCGGGGAGCTGTTTTTT
TRBV11-2	15	-	TRBJ2-2	many	CASRVSARLTGELFF	TGTGCCAGCAGGGTTAGCGCTCGGTTGACCGGGGAGCTGTTTTTT
TRBV6-2/TRBV6-3	14	TRBD2	TRBJ2-4	many	CASSAVAGRNIQYF	TGTGCCAGCAGTGCCGTAGCGGGACGAAACATTCAGTACTTC
TRBV6-4	14	TRBD1	TRBJ2-2	many	CASSGTGGTGELFF	TGTGCCAGCAGTGGGACAGGGGGCACCGGGGAGCTGTTTTTT
TRBV11-2	15	TRBD1	TRBJ2-1	many	CASSRTGDPYNEQFF	TGTGCCAGCAGCCGGACAGGCGACCCCTACAATGAGCAGTTCTTC
TRBV12-3/TRBV12-4	15	-	TRBJ1-4	few	CASSLAWGWNEKLFF	TGTGCCAGCAGTTTGGCGTGGGGGTGGAATGAAAAACTGTTTTTT
TRBV7-2	14	TRBD1	TRBJ1-6	many	CASSGRDRASPLHF	TGTGCCAGCAGCGGCCGGGACAGGGCTTCACCCCTCCACTTT
TRBV12-3/TRBV12-4	16	-	TRBJ2-1	-	CASSPPGPSSYNEQFF	TGTGCCAGCAGTCCTCCGGGACCAAGCTCCTACAATGAGCAGTTCTTC
TRBV7-6	14	TRBD2	TRBJ2-2	many	CASSATSATGELFF	TGTGCCAGCAGCGCGACTAGCGCCACCGGGGAGCTGTTTTTT
TRBV12-5	12	-	TRBJ1-1	many	CASGLPGQKAFF	TGTGCTAGTGGTTTGCCCGGACAGAAAGCTTTCTTT
TRBV27	14	-	TRBJ1-6	few	CASSPRTGNSPLHF	TGTGCCAGCAGCCCCAGGACGGGAAATTCACCCCTCCACTTT
TRBV20-1	16	TRBD2	TRBJ2-7	-	CSASWFSGSGTYEQYF	TGCAGTGCTAGTTGGTTCAGCGGGAGTGGGACCTACGAGCAGTACTTC
TRBV27	15	-	TRBJ2-3	few	CASSFLVGLTDTQYF	TGTGCCAGCAGTTTCCTAGTGGGACTCACAGATACGCAGTATTTT
TRBV6-1	14	-	TRBJ1-5	many	CASSDAPFNQPQHF	TGTGCCAGCAGTGACGCTCCATTTAATCAGCCCCAGCATTTT
TRBV7-2	16	-	TRBJ2-5	many	CASSLVGTQGVETQYF	TGTGCCAGCAGCCTGGTCGGGACTCAAGGAGTAGAGACCCAGTACTTC
TRBV7-9	15	-	TRBJ2-3	-	CASSLGHEGTDTQYF	TGTGCCAGCAGCTTAGGCCATGAGGGCACAGATACGCAGTATTTT
TRBV29-1	13	TRBD1	TRBJ2-6	-	CSASTGVANVLTF	TGCAGCGCCTCGACAGGGGTGGCCAACGTCCTGACTTTC
TRBV24-1	18	-	TRBJ2-1	-	CATSDSSEGGGWRNEQFF	TGTGCCACCAGTGATTCCTCAGAGGGGGGGGGGTGGAGGAATGAGCAGTTCTTC
TRBV11-2	16	-	TRBJ1-3	many	CASRTQGVLSGNTIYF	TGTGCCAGCAGGACCCAGGGAGTTCTCTCTGGAAACACCATATATTTT
TRBV7-2	16	TRBD1	TRBJ1-2	many	CASSLARTGGLSGYTF	TGTGCCAGCAGCTTAGCGCGGACAGGGGGCCTAAGTGGCTACACCTTC
TRBV25-1	12	-	TRBJ1-1	-	CASSDPRSEAFF	TGTGCCAGCAGTGATCCGCGCAGTGAAGCTTTCTTT
TRBV19	13	-	TRBJ1-1	few	CASNSGWQGKAFF	TGTGCCAGTAACTCTGGGTGGCAGGGGAAAGCTTTCTTT